The 28 T cell receptor beta chains given below trace back to one sample, sequenced in a study of technical replicates of blood from a few donors. The repertoire was sequenced with immunoSEQ multiplex PCR; TCRdb's copy has only in-frame clones and lacks some. This sample has tens of thousands of clones, with 90% to 95% found just once. Sequencing used T cells isolated from PBMCs. These receptors all come from a human donor in good health.

The V call is TRBV6-5, the J call TRBJ1-2; the match to TRBD1 covers 9 bases. Trimming removed 0 bases from V and 8 bases from J; junction bases left unmatched: 7. The germline CDR1 and CDR2 sequences are MNHEY and SVGAGI. The CDR3 is made up of 15 amino acids. CDR3 region: CASSYSWDRVEGYTF. CDR3 in DNA: TGTGCCAGCAGTTACTCTTGGGACAGGGTGGAGGGCTACACCTTC.

This rearrangement joins TRBV18 to TRBJ1-2, with TRBD1 identical over 9 bases. This CDR3 has 15 amino acids. Germline trimming cut 4 bases from V and 3 bases from J; bases unmatched to any gene: 6. Germline V gene data show CDR1 as KGHSH and CDR2 as LQKENI. The CDR3 sequence is CASSQRTGGHYGYTF. For the CDR3, the DNA is TGTGCCAGCTCACAACGTACAGGGGGCCACTATGGCTACACCTTC.

The chain carries TRBV30 and TRBJ1-5, with D perhaps TRBD1 (5 bases). The CDR3 contains 17 residues. The V and J ends lost 1 base and 3 bases respectively, with 19 bases between them. Germline V lookup: CDR1 GTSNPN, CDR2 SVGIG (reference sequence). The CDR3 DNA is TGTGCCTGGAGTGCTACTCGGACACCCCCGTACAATCAGCCCCAGCATTTT. Translating gives CAWSATRTPPYNQPQHF.

The chain couples TRBV5-1 to TRBJ2-4, with TRBD2 matching 7 bases. The junction had 3 bases not matched to a gene; V was cut back by 2 bases and J by 4 bases. Per germline, CDR1 SGHRS and CDR2 YFSETQ. This CDR3 region has 14 residues. CDR3 loop: CASSFELAKNIQYF. The CDR3 coding sequence is TGCGCCAGCAGCTTCGAACTAGCGAAAAACATTCAGTACTTC.

V and J are TRBV10-2 and TRBJ2-5; perhaps TRBD1 as D (5 bases). The CDR3 extends over 13 amino acids. Trimming took off 3 bases at V and 4 bases at J, with 9 bases between the two ends. CDR1 is WSHSY and CDR2 is SAAADI in the germline V gene. Here the CDR3 reads CASSDRVGETQYF. For the CDR3, the DNA is TGCGCCAGCAGTGACAGGGTAGGAGAGACCCAGTACTTC.

The rearrangement joins TRBV19 to TRBJ1-1, with 7 bases aligning to TRBD1. Per the germline V gene, CDR1 is LNHDA and CDR2 is SQIVND (reference sequence). Trimming took 7 bases from V and 0 from J; bases not matched to a gene: 8. This CDR3 is 15 amino acids long. The CDR3 nucleotides are TGTGCCAGTAAGGCTGACAGGGTTCTGAACACTGAAGCTTTCTTT. Its translation is CASKADRVLNTEAFF.

The V call is TRBV2, the J call TRBJ1-2, with a weak D call TRBD1 (6 bases). This CDR3 comprises 11 residues. Trimming took off 5 bases at V and 14 bases at J, with 15 bases between the two ends. Germline loops: CDR1 SNHLY, CDR2 FYNNEI. The CDR3 protein is CASSLRQETTF. CDR3 in DNA: TGTGCCAGCAGTCTCCGACAGGAGACAACCTTC.

V usage is TRBV29-1 and J usage is TRBJ2-7; TRBD2 agrees at 7 bases. The CDR3 loop spans 13 amino acids. Unmatched junction bases numbered 5, after V lost 6 bases and J lost 0 bases. Germline CDR1 SQVTM, CDR2 ANQGSEA. The DNA for the CDR3 is TGCAGCGTCGGCGGGAGAAGCTCCTACGAGCAGTACTTC. Translation: CSVGGRSSYEQYF.

This clone came up once. The chain couples TRBV28 to TRBJ1-5; D remains ambiguous. The CDR3 contains 13 residues. Trimming removed 8 bases from V and 2 bases from J, with 10 bases in between. Per the germline V gene, CDR1 is MDHEN and CDR2 is SYDVKM. The CDR3 sequence: CASPPRGNQPQHF. The DNA for the CDR3 is TGTGCCAGCCCACCACGAGGCAATCAGCCCCAGCATTTT.

The chain combines TRBV19 with TRBJ1-6; D gene uncertain. V gave up 3 bases and J gave up 7 bases, with 7 bases separating them. The CDR3 totals 13 residues. Germline V gives CDR1 LNHDA, CDR2 SQIVND (reference sequence). CDR3 residues: CASSITHNSPLHF. The CDR3 DNA sequence: TGTGCCAGTAGTATTACTCACAATTCACCCCTCCACTTT.

The V gene is TRBV7-2, the J gene TRBJ2-1, with 8 bases aligning to TRBD2. The germline V gene encodes CDR1 SGHTA and CDR2 FQGNSA. The CDR3 spans 17 residues. The junction had 10 bases not matched to a gene; V was cut back by 2 bases and J by 4 bases. The CDR3 here is CASSLKAGDRPYNEQFF. For the CDR3, the DNA is TGTGCCAGCAGCTTAAAAGCGGGGGATCGGCCTTACAATGAGCAGTTCTTC.

CDR3 sequence: CASSPQDRSSYNEQFF. The DNA of the CDR3 is TGTGCCAGCAGCCCCCAGGACAGGAGCTCCTACAATGAGCAGTTCTTC. The gene calls are TRBV7-9 and TRBJ2-1, with 7 bases lining up with TRBD1. CDR1 and CDR2 from the germline V gene are SEHNR and FQNEAQ (reference sequence). This CDR3 is 16 amino acids long. Trimming took 5 bases from V and 0 from J; bases not matched to a gene: 7.

The chain joins TRBV15 to TRBJ2-7, with no clear D. Germline CDR1 LNHNV, CDR2 YYDKDF (reference sequence). CDR3 length equals 12 residues. Trimming took off 0 bases at V and 4 bases at J, with 4 bases between the two ends. DNA for the CDR3: TGTGCCACCAGCAGAGATCGGTACGAGCAGTACTTC. This translates into CATSRDRYEQYF.

V gene TRBV7-6 combines with J gene TRBJ2-6; 10 nucleotides align to TRBD1. The germline gives CDR1 SGHVS, CDR2 FNYEAQ. The J segment lost 2 bases and the V segment lost 8 bases, leaving 6 bases of the junction unmatched. The CDR3 totals 16 residues. This CDR3 reads CASSPTGGPGANVLTF. The CDR3 nucleotides are TGTGCCAGCTCACCGACAGGGGGCCCTGGGGCCAACGTCCTGACTTTC.

V and J are TRBV10-2 and TRBJ1-5, with D perhaps TRBD1 (6 bases). The CDR3 is 14 amino acids. Trimming pared 2 bases from V and 3 bases from J, leaving 8 bases between. Germline lookup yields CDR1 WSHSY and CDR2 SAAADI. The CDR3 nucleotides are TGCGCCAGCAGTGAGCAGGGGAACAATCAGCCCCAGCATTTT. It encodes CASSEQGNNQPQHF.

This clone occurred once. This sequence joins TRBV5-1 and TRBJ1-4; 9 bases map to TRBD1. Germline loops: CDR1 SGHRS, CDR2 YFSETQ. The CDR3 totals 16 residues. J lost 5 bases, V lost 1 base, and 6 bases had no gene match. Written as DNA, the CDR3 is TGCGCCAGCAGCTTGCCCGGGACAGGGATAAATGAAAAACTGTTTTTT. It translates to CASSLPGTGINEKLFF.

The CDR3 DNA reads TGTGCCAGTAGTGCAACTATTTCCCAGTACGAGCAGTACTTC. Translated: CASSATISQYEQYF. The chain is built from TRBV19 and TRBJ2-7; no definite D call. The CDR3 length is 14 residues. From germline, CDR1 is LNHDA and CDR2 SQIVND (reference sequence). Trimming removed 5 bases from V and 4 bases from J, with 15 bases in between.

V is TRBV30 and J is TRBJ2-5; the match to TRBD2 covers 11 bases. The CDR3 has 17 residues. Losses at the gene ends were 2 bases for V and 9 bases for J; bases not matched to a gene: 17. CDR1 is GTSNPN, CDR2 SVGIG, per germline (reference sequence). CDR3 DNA: TGTGCCTGGAGTCAAGGGCTAGCGGGGGGTCCTTATGAGTCCCAGTACTTC. It is translated as CAWSQGLAGGPYESQYF.

This clone was found once. CDR3 protein: CASSLSWTGQTYNEQFF. Written as DNA, the CDR3 is TGTGCCAGCAGTTTATCATGGACAGGGCAAACCTACAATGAGCAGTTCTTC. The chain uses TRBV27 and TRBJ2-1; 8 positions match TRBD1. The CDR3 is 17 amino acids. Germline lookup yields CDR1 MNHEY and CDR2 SMNVEV (reference sequence). J was trimmed by 2 bases and V by 0 bases; bases with no gene match: 6.

The chain couples TRBV7-2 to TRBJ2-7; D is perhaps TRBD2 (5 bases). The CDR3 extends over 12 amino acids. From germline, CDR1 is SGHTA and CDR2 FQGNSA. Trimming left V 1 base short and J 6 bases short, with 7 bases between. The CDR3 reads CASSLVAGEQYF. CDR3 DNA: TGTGCCAGCAGCTTAGTTGCGGGCGAGCAGTACTTC.

The rearrangement links TRBV10-3 to TRBJ2-5; D perhaps matches TRBD1 (5 bases). V was cut by 0 bases and J by 3 bases, with 14 bases left in between. CDR3 length: 16 residues. Germline CDR1 ENHRY, CDR2 SYGVKD. DNA of the CDR3: TGTGCCATCAGTGAGTCGGTTAGGGGCGTCGAAGAGACCCAGTACTTC. Translated: CAISESVRGVEETQYF.

The chain couples TRBV27 to TRBJ1-2; 7 bases map to TRBD1. Trimming at V came to 5 bases and at J to 7 bases, leaving 4 bases not matched to a gene. The CDR3 covers 12 residues. Germline V gene data show CDR1 as MNHEY and CDR2 as SMNVEV (reference sequence). CDR3 nucleotides: TGTGCCAGCAGTAGGACAGGAGTTGGCTACACCTTC. As protein: CASSRTGVGYTF.

The genes are TRBV19 and TRBJ2-7; 8 nucleotides agree with TRBD2. CDR1 is LNHDA, CDR2 SQIVND, per germline (reference sequence). The J segment lost 3 bases and the V segment lost 6 bases, leaving 7 bases of the junction unmatched. CDR3 size: 14 residues. The CDR3 loop reads CASSPAGGGYEQYF. The DNA for the CDR3 is TGTGCCAGTAGCCCCGCGGGGGGCGGCTACGAGCAGTACTTC.

CDR3 loop: CASEHQGGPYTGELFF. CDR3 nucleotides: TGTGCCAGCGAACACCAAGGGGGACCCTACACCGGGGAGCTGTTTTTT. The V gene is TRBV7-9, the J gene TRBJ2-2, with a possible D match to TRBD1 (6 bases). Germline V CDR1 and CDR2: SEHNR, FQNEAQ (reference sequence). V gave up 8 bases and J gave up 3 bases, with 19 bases separating them. This CDR3 comprises 16 residues.

This chain connects TRBV2 to TRBJ2-3; D remains ambiguous. V shed 11 bases and J shed 4 bases, with 7 bases lying between them. The CDR3 totals 10 residues. Germline V CDR1 and CDR2: SNHLY, FYNNEI. The CDR3 reads CAVIADTQYF. CDR3 in DNA: TGTGCCGTCATAGCAGATACGCAGTATTTT.

The chain combines TRBV7-2 with TRBJ1-2; the match to TRBD1 covers 9 bases. V shed 3 bases, J shed 7 bases, and the junction held 3 bases outside the gene matches. The V gene's germline CDR1 is SGHTA and CDR2 FQGNSA. The CDR3 has 13 amino acids. The CDR3 sequence: CASSLWTGVGYTF. CDR3 nucleotide sequence: TGTGCCAGCAGCTTGTGGACAGGGGTTGGCTACACCTTC.

The V call is TRBV21-1, the J call TRBJ1-5; no DNA check was done on the table's D call, TRBD1. TRBV21-1 is classified as a pseudogene. The CDR3 contains 14 residues. The CDR3 DNA sequence: TGTGCCAGCAGCAGCGACAGTAGCAATCAGCCCCAGCATTTT. It specifies CASSSDSSNQPQHF.

This chain joins TRBV10-1 and TRBJ1-4; 8 nucleotides line up with TRBD1. There are 16 residues in the CDR3. With V trimmed by 0 bases and J by 7 bases, 7 bases remained unmatched. Per germline, CDR1 WNHNN and CDR2 SYGVQD (reference sequence). Here the CDR3 DNA reads TGCGCCAGCAGTGAGTCCCCGGGACAGGCTGGTGAAAAACTGTTTTTT. Residues: CASSESPGQAGEKLFF.